This T cell receptor beta chain was captured by sequencing in a study of shared clonotypes between healthy human individuals. Only in-frame clones appear in the TCRdb table, and some are missing; sequencing was by immunoSEQ multiplex PCR. The data show around 2.5 million clones, with approximately 94% seen just once and 0.35% to 0.45% held by the top ten. V was trimmed by 3 bases and J by 9 bases, leaving 21 bases between them. The germline V gene encodes CDR1 MGHRA and CDR2 YSYEKL. The CDR3 consists of 15 residues. The chain uses TRBV4-1 and TRBJ2-7; the D gene is possibly TRBD2 (6 bases). This TCR came from a man younger than 35 in good health. Some clones in this sample may be carry-over from other donors' samples. Material: naive CD4+ T cells from PBMCs. As for subset: CD45RA+ positively selected. This CDR3 reads CASSHQVGGSKVQYF. The CDR3 region has the DNA TGCGCCAGCAGCCACCAAGTCGGGGGATCAAAGGTGCAGTACTTC.